This T cell receptor beta chain emerged from a study of low-dose radiotherapy and immunotherapy resistance in tumors. Study-wide context: Every two weeks, one day ahead of radiation and immunotherapy, cyclophosphamide 200 mg/m2 was given (intravenously).

This CDR3 comprises 14 residues. The V gene lost 4 bases and the J gene lost 7 bases, with 15 bases spanning the gap. Per germline, CDR1 ENHRY and CDR2 SYGVKD. This clonotype was seen many times. Alpha- and beta-chain coverage of first-strand cDNA came from TRAV- and TRBV-specific primers. A roughly 19-cycle PCR with a constant-region primer and V-primer adapter amplified TCRs. Following isolation, mRNA was amplified via in vitro transcription. Each CDR3 protein gets one entry after TCRdb re-called the reads with MiXCR. The table shows around 100,000 distinct CDR3 sequences, with around 20% occurring only once. The time point here: after trial treatment. Stated treatment: LDRT plus nivolumab, ipilimumab, low-dose cyclophosphamide and aspirin (RACIN trial). The donors' regimen was nivolumab, ipilimumab, aspirin, low-dose cyclophosphamide and low-dose radiotherapy.

The V call is TRBV10-3, the J call TRBJ2-3, with D maybe TRBD2 (7 bases). The source was PBMCs, collected after low-dose radiotherapy plus immunotherapy. The receptor's source is a male donor with prostate cancer. The CDR3 DNA reads as TGTGCCATCAGTGCGGCGGGGGCCCCAAATACGCAGTATTTT. This encodes CAISAAGAPNTQYF.